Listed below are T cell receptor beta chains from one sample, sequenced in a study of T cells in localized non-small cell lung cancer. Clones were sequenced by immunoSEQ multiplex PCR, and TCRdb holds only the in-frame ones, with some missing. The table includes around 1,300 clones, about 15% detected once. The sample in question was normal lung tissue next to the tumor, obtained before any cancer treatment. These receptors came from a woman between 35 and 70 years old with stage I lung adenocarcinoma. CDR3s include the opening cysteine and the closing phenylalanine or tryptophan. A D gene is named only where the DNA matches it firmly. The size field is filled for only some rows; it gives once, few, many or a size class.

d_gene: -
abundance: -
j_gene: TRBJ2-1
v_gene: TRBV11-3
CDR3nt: TGTGCCAGCAGCCCCCGTCTGGGACCCCCAGAGCAGTTCTTC
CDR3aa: CASSPRLGPPEQFF

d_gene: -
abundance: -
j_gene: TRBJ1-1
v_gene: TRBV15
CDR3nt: TGTGCCACCAGCAGAGCGGGACAAGGATTGAACACTGAAGCTTTCTTT
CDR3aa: CATSRAGQGLNTEAFF

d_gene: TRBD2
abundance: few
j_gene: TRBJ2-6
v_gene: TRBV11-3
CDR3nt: TGTGCCAGCAGCCCAGCGGGATACTCTGGGGCCAACGTCCTGACTTTC
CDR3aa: CASSPAGYSGANVLTF

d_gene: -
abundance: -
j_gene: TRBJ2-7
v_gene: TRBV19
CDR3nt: TGTGCCAGTAGTATTGGGGGTCTTTCGTACGAGCAGTACTTC
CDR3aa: CASSIGGLSYEQYF

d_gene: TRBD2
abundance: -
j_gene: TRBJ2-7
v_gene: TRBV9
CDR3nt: TGTGCCAGCAGCCCCTGGACTAGCGGGGACTTTGGTGAGCAGTACTTC
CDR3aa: CASSPWTSGDFGEQYF

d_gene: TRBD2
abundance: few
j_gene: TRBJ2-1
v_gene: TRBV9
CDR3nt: TGTGCCAGCAGCCCCCGGGGTAGCGGGGGGGTCAATGAGCAGTTCTTC
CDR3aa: CASSPRGSGGVNEQFF

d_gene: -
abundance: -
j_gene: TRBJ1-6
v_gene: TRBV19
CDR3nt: TGTGCCAGTAGTATGGTTATTAACTCACCCCTCCACTTT
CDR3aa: CASSMVINSPLHF

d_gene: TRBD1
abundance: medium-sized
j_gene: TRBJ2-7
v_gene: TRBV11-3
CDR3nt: TGTGCCAGCAGCAAGATGGGACAGAGACTCTACGAGCAGTACTTC
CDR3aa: CASSKMGQRLYEQYF

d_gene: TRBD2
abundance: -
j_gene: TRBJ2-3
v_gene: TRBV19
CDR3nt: TGTGCCAGTAGACCCCCGATTCGAGCGGGGGCGACAGATACGCAGTATTTT
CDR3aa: CASRPPIRAGATDTQYF

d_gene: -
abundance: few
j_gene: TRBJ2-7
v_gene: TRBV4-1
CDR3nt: TGCGCCAGCAGCCACCCCGACCGACTATCCTACGAGCAGTACTTC
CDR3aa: CASSHPDRLSYEQYF

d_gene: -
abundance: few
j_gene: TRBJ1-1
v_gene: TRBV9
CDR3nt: TGTGCCAGCCTCAGGGAGATGAACACTGAAGCTTTCTTT
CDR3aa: CASLREMNTEAFF

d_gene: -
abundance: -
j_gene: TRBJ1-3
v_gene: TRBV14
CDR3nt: TGTGCCAGCAGCCCGGACAGTCGAGTAGGTGGAAACACCATATATTTT
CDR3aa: CASSPDSRVGGNTIYF

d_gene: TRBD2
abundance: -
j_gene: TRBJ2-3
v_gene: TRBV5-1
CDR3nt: TGCGCCAGCAGTCCCTCGGGACTAGCCGTAAGCTTTAGCACAGATACGCAGTATTTT
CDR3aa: CASSPSGLAVSFSTDTQYF

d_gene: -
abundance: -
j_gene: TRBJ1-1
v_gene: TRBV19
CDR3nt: TGTGCCAGTAGAGCTTTCCAGGATGCCAACACTGAAGCTTTCTTT
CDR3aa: CASRAFQDANTEAFF

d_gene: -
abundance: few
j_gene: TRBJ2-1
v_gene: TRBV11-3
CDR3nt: TGTGCCAGCAGCTCCCTCCTGGGGGGAGCTCACAATGAGCAGTTCTTC
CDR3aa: CASSSLLGGAHNEQFF

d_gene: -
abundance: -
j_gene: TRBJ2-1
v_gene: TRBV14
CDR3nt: TGTGCCAGCAGCCGGAGGATTTTCGGAGATGAGCAGTTCTTC
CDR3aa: CASSRRIFGDEQFF

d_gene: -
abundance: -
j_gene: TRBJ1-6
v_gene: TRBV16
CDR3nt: TGTGCCAGCAGCCAATCTCGGGGTTATAATTCACCCCTCCACTTT
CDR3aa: CASSQSRGYNSPLHF

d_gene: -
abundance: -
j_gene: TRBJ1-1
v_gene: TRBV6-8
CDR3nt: TGTGCCAGCAGTTACGGGAGGGTAGGAAGAACTGAAGCTTTCTTT
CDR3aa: CASSYGRVGRTEAFF

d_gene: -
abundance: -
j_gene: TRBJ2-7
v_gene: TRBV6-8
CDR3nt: TGTGCCAGCAGTTACTCGACTTCCTACGAGCAGTACTTC
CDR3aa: CASSYSTSYEQYF

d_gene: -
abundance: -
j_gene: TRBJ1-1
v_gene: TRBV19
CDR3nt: TGTGCCAGTAGTCGGGAAGGAGGGGCGGTTTTAGCTTTCTTT
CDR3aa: CASSREGGAVLAFF

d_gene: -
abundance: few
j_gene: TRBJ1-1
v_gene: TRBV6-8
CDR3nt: TGTGCCAGCATCCCGAGGGCAGGGACGGGTCACACTGAAGCTTTCTTT
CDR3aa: CASIPRAGTGHTEAFF

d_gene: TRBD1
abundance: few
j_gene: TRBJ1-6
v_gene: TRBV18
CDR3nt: TGTGCCAGCTCGGACGGGACAGGGGATTCACCCCTCCACTTT
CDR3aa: CASSDGTGDSPLHF

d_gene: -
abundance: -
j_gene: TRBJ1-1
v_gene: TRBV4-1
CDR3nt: TGCGCCAGCAGCCAAGGGGCCAGGGAGAACACTGAAGCTTTCTTT
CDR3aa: CASSQGARENTEAFF

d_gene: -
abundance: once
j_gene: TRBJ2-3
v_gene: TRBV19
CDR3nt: TGTGCCAGTAGTACGGGTCCCCGTGTCCGAGATACGCAGTATTTT
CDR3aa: CASSTGPRVRDTQYF

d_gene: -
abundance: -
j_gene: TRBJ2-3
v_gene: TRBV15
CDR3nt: TGTGCCACCAGCAGAAGGGCGGTTTCCACTAGCACAGATACGCAGTATTTT
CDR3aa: CATSRRAVSTSTDTQYF

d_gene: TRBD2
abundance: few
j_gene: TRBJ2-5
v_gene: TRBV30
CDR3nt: TGTGCCTGTGGACTAGCGAGAATGTACCAAGAGACCCAGTACTTC
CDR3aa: CACGLARMYQETQYF

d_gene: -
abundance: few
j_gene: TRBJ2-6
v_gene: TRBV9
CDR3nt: TGTGCCAGCAGTGATGGAGTCTCTGGGGCCAACGTCCTGACTTTC
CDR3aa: CASSDGVSGANVLTF

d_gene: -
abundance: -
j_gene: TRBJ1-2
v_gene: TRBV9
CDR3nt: TGTGCCAGCAGTGAAAGGACGGGAAGGGGAGGCTACACCTTC
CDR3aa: CASSERTGRGGYTF

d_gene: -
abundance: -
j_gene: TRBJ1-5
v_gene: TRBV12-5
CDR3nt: TGTGCCAGCAAGCGGAGCAATCAGCCCCAGCATTTT
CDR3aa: CASKRSNQPQHF

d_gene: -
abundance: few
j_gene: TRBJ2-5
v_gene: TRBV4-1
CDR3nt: TGCGCCAGCAGCCAAACCATACAGGGGAGGGAGACCCAGTACTTC
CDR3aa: CASSQTIQGRETQYF

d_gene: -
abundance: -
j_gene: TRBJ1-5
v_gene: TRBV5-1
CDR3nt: TGCGCCAGCAGTCCACAGGGTATGGATCAGCCCCAGCATTTT
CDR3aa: CASSPQGMDQPQHF

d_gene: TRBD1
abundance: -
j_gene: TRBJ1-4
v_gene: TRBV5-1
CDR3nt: TGCGCCAGCAGCTCAGGACAGGTCTCTAATGAAAAACTGTTTTTT
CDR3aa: CASSSGQVSNEKLFF

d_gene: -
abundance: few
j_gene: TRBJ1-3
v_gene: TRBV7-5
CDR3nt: TGTGCCAGCAGCTTAATCCCTGACTCTGGAAACACCATATATTTT
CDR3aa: CASSLIPDSGNTIYF

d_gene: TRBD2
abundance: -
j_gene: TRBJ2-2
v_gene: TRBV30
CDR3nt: TGTGCCTGGGAAATAAGACTAGCGGGGGGGCCCAGCAAGACCGGGGAGCTGTTTTTT
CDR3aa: CAWEIRLAGGPSKTGELFF

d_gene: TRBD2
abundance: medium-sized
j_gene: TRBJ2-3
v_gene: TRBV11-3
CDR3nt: TGTGCCAGCAGCTTATTAGCGGGGGGCACAGATACGCAGTATTTT
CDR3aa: CASSLLAGGTDTQYF

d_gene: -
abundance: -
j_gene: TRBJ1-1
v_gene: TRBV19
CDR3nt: TGTGCCAGTAGTACACAAGGGGAGAACACTGAAGCTTTCTTT
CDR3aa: CASSTQGENTEAFF

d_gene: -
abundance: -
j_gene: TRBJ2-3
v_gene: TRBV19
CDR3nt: TGTGCCAGTAAGCCCGGGACATCTAGCACAGATACGCAGTATTTT
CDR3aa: CASKPGTSSTDTQYF

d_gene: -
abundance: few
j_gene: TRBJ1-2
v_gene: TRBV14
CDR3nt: TGTGCCAGCAGCCTTGGACCCGTGAGATTGAGGCGCTACACCTTC
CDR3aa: CASSLGPVRLRRYTF

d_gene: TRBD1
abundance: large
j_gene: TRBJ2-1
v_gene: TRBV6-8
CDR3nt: TGTGCCAGCAGTTACGACGTTGGGGACAGGGGGAATGAGCAGTTCTTC
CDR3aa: CASSYDVGDRGNEQFF

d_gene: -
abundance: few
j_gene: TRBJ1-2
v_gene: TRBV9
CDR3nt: TGTGCCAGCAGCGCGACCCAACTTAGCTATGGCTACACCTTC
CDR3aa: CASSATQLSYGYTF

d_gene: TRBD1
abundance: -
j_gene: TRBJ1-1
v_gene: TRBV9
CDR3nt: TGTGCCAGCAGGCCCCAGGGGGTCATGAACACTGAAGCTTTCTTT
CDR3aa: CASRPQGVMNTEAFF

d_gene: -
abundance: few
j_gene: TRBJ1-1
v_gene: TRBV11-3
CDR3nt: TGTGCCAGCAGCTTAACGGGGATGAACACTGAAGCTTTCTTT
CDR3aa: CASSLTGMNTEAFF

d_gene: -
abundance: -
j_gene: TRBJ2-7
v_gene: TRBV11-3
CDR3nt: TGTGCCAGCAGCTTAAGGGGGGCCCGCTCCTACGAGCAGTACTTC
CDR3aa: CASSLRGARSYEQYF

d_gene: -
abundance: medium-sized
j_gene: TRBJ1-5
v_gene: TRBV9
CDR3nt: TGTGCCAGCAGCGAGGCAGGAAATCAGCCCCAGCATTTT
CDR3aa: CASSEAGNQPQHF

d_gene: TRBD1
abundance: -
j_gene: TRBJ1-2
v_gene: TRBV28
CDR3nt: TGTGCCAGCAGCCCGGTCCGGGACAGGGGTAACGGTGGCTACACCTTC
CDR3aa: CASSPVRDRGNGGYTF

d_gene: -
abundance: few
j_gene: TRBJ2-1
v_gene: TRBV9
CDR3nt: TGTGCCAGCAGCGTAGGTGGGAGCAATGAGCAGTTCTTC
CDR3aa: CASSVGGSNEQFF

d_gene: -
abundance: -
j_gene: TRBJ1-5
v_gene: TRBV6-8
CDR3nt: TGTGCCAGCAGTCTCGGCCTGTTGGGTAATCAGCCCCAGCATTTT
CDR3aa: CASSLGLLGNQPQHF

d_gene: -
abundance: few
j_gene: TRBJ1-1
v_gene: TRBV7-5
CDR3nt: TGTGTCAGAAGCTCTCTGAGAGATGGACCGCGGAAAACTGAAGCTTTCTTT
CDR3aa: CVRSSLRDGPRKTEAFF

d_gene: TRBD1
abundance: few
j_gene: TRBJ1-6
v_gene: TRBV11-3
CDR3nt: TGTGCCAGCAGCTTGGGCAGGGGGGATTCACCCCTCCACTTT
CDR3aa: CASSLGRGDSPLHF

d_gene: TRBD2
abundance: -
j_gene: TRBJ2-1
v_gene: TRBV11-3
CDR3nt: TGTGCCAGCAGCCGGACTAGCGGGGGGTACAATGAGCAGTTCTTC
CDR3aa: CASSRTSGGYNEQFF

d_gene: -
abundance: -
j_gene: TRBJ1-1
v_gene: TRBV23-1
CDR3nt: TGCGCCAGCAGCTTGGAACCTAACACTGAAGCTTTCTTT
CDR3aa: CASSLEPNTEAFF

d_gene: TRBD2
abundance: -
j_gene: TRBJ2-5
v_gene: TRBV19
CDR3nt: TGTGCCAGTAGTACGACGGGTGGCGGGGGGCCTGAGACCCAGTACTTC
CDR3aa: CASSTTGGGGPETQYF

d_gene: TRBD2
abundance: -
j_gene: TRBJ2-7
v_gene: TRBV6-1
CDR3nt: TGTGCCAGCAGTGAAGAAGCGGGGGGGCCCTACGAGCAGTACTTC
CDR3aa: CASSEEAGGPYEQYF